This T cell receptor (beta chain) derives from a study of technical replicates of blood from a few donors. The table came from immunoSEQ multiplex PCR; TCRdb's copy has only in-frame clones and leaves some out. The repertoire holds fewer than 95,000 clones, with 94% as singletons. CDR3 size: 15 residues. CDR1 and CDR2 from the germline V gene are MGHRA and YSYEKL. The J segment lost 3 bases and the V segment lost 4 bases, leaving 5 bases of the junction unmatched. The rearrangement joins TRBV4-1 to TRBJ2-7, with 11 bases fitting TRBD2. The sequence was obtained from a human donor in good health. Sequenced sample: T cells isolated from PBMCs. The DNA for the CDR3 is TGCGCCAGCAGCCGTCCTACTAGCGGGAGCTACGAGCAGTACTTC. This gives the protein CASSRPTSGSYEQYF.